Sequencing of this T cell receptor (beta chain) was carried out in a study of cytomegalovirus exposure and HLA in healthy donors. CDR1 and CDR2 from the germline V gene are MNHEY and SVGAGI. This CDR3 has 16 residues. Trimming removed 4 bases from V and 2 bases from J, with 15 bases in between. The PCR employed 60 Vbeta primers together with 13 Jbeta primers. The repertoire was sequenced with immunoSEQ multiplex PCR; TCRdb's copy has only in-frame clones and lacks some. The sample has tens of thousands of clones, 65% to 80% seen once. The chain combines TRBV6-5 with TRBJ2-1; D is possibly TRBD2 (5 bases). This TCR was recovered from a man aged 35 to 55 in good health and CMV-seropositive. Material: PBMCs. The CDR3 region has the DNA TGTGCCAGCAGTTCCAAGACTAAGCCGCCCTACAATGAGCAGTTCTTC. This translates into CASSSKTKPPYNEQFF.